The present entry profiles one T cell receptor beta chain with its context. In the original processing: Estimated nucleated cell counts came from reference gene primer amplification. Sequenced by immunoSEQ multiplex PCR; TCRdb stores in-frame clones only, minus some. From that table come the V and J calls and clone size; the DNA was used to work out D and trimming. The table includes under 300,000 clones, 83% detected once. Per germline, CDR1 MRHNA and CDR2 SNTAGT. The CDR3 runs to 13 residues. V lost 3 bases, J lost 6 bases, and 12 bases lay in between. These data originate in a study of blood T cell repertoires in COVID-19. In the study overall: COVID-19 samples collected from the United States, Italy and Spain covered acute and convalescent phases.

The chain recombines TRBV6-4 with TRBJ2-7, with D perhaps TRBD2 (6 bases). The TCR sequence derives from a human donor in a cohort sampled during active COVID-19. The sample taken for sequencing was peripheral blood. The CDR3 region is CASSEVAGGEQYF. The CDR3 nucleotides read TGTGCCAGCAGTGAAGTAGCCGGGGGCGAGCAGTACTTC.